Following are 10 T cell receptor beta chains from one sample sequenced in a study of response to subunit inactivated influenza vaccine (dated by TCRdb to the late 2010s). Libraries were made using RT-PCR. The listed sequencing device is Illumina HiSeq 2500. Using fastp trimming at Q25 and MiXCR clonotype assembly, TCRdb reanalyzed the public sequencing data and kept in-frame beta chains. Every CDR3 protein is listed once, alongside the most common genes and DNA of its rows. Recorded for this sample are approximately 700,000 distinct CDR3 sequences; approximately 15% of them occurred a single time. Approximately 6.5% of the sample is in the top ten clones. Material: PBMCs from blood, obtained less than 15 days before vaccination. The receptor source for this set is a man aged 45-65 years who received an inactivated influenza vaccine. Donor details come from another sample of the same person, matched by shared clones.

This clonotype was found a few times. This rearrangement joins TRBV5-4 to TRBJ2-3; either TRBD1 or TRBD2 may fit D (6 bases each). With 0 bases removed from V and 5 bases from J, the gap between germline ends came to 13 bases. The CDR3 is made up of 15 amino acids. The germline V gene has CDR1 SGHNT and CDR2 YYREEE (reference sequence). The CDR3 loop is CASSLEARDKDTQYF. The CDR3, as DNA: TGTGCCAGCAGCTTGGAGGCGCGGGACAAAGATACGCAGTATTTT. Combining the CDR3 with reference TRBV5-4 and TRBJ2-3 gives the whole variable domain ETGVTQSPTHLIKTRGQQVTLRCSSQSGHNTVSWYQQALGQGPQFIFQYYREEENGRGNFPPRFSGLQFPNYSSELNVNALELDDSALYLCASSLEARDKDTQYFGPGTRLTVL.

This clonotype was counted only a few times. The chain carries TRBV10-3 and TRBJ2-2; D not resolved. Trimming stripped 4 bases from V and 1 base from J, with 7 bases between. The CDR3 is 14 amino acids. Germline assignment: CDR1 ENHRY and CDR2 SYGVKD. CDR3 region: CAISGSKNTGELFF. The DNA of the CDR3 is TGTGCCATCAGTGGCTCCAAGAACACCGGGGAGCTGTTTTTT.

V and J are TRBV12-3 or TRBV12-4 and TRBJ2-7; 10 positions match TRBD1. V dropped 6 bases and J dropped 5; count of bases not matched to a gene: 7. There are 14 residues in the CDR3. The CDR3, as DNA: TGTGCCAGCAGATATGCCGGGACAGGGGACGAGCAGTACTTC. Translated, it gives CASRYAGTGDEQYF.

This clonotype was seen many times. The chain uses TRBV5-1 and TRBJ2-4; TRBD2 matches 8 bases. The V gene end was trimmed by 4 bases and the J gene end by 2 bases; junction bases not matched to a gene: 2. Germline V lookup: CDR1 SGHRS, CDR2 YFSETQ. This CDR3 region has 14 residues. CDR3 sequence: CASSPGGSKNIQYF. In nucleotides, the CDR3 is TGCGCCAGCAGCCCGGGAGGGTCCAAAAACATTCAGTACTTC.

Only a few counts were recorded for this clonotype. The chain is built from TRBV10-3 and TRBJ2-3, with D perhaps TRBD1 or TRBD2 (5 bases each). Trimming stripped 0 bases from V and 0 bases from J, with 7 bases between. CDR1 is ENHRY, CDR2 SYGVKD, per germline. The CDR3 length is 15 residues. The DNA for the CDR3 is TGTGCCATCAGTGAGTCGGGGGTTAGCACAGATACGCAGTATTTT. It translates to CAISESGVSTDTQYF.

J is TRBJ2-1 and V is TRBV4-3; 11 bases map to TRBD2. This CDR3 contains 16 residues. The V gene end was trimmed by 1 base and the J gene end by 6 bases; junction bases not matched to a gene: 5. Germline V gene sequence: CDR1 LGHNA, CDR2 YSLEER. In nucleotides, the CDR3 is TGCGCCAGCAGCCAAGGGTGGGGGACTAGCGGCAATGAGCAGTTCTTC. Protein: CASSQGWGTSGNEQFF.

This chain joins TRBV29-1 and TRBJ2-1; D is uncertain. V shed 3 bases and J shed 4 bases, with 10 bases lying between them. The CDR3 spans 13 residues. Germline CDR1 SQVTM, CDR2 ANQGSEA. For the CDR3, the DNA is TGCAGCGTTGAGCGTAGGCTATACAATGAGCAGTTCTTC. It yields the protein CSVERRLYNEQFF.

This chain connects TRBV20-1 to TRBJ2-5; 8 bases map to TRBD1. Unmatched junction bases numbered 4, after V lost 5 bases and J lost 8 bases. The CDR3 extends over 11 amino acids. Per the germline V gene, CDR1 is DFQATT and CDR2 is SNEGSKA (reference sequence). CDR3: CSAGQGATQYF. CDR3 coding DNA: TGCAGTGCTGGACAGGGCGCAACCCAGTACTTC.

This clonotype appeared a few times. The V gene is TRBV29-1, the J gene TRBJ2-7, with TRBD2 matching 8 bases. CDR1 is SQVTM, CDR2 ANQGSEA, per germline. The CDR3 spans 11 residues. The J segment lost 9 bases and the V segment lost 4 bases, leaving 5 bases of the junction unmatched. CDR3 nucleotides: TGCAGCGTTGGCGGGGGGTTCGGGCAGTACTTC. Its protein product is CSVGGGFGQYF.

The chain is built from TRBV29-1 and TRBJ2-1; 7 nucleotides align to TRBD1. V dropped 3 bases and J dropped 9; count of bases not matched to a gene: 11. In germline, CDR1 is SQVTM, CDR2 ANQGSEA. The CDR3 totals 14 residues. CDR3: CSVDGVQGYVEQFF. In DNA, the CDR3 is TGCAGCGTTGACGGGGTACAGGGGTATGTTGAGCAGTTCTTC.